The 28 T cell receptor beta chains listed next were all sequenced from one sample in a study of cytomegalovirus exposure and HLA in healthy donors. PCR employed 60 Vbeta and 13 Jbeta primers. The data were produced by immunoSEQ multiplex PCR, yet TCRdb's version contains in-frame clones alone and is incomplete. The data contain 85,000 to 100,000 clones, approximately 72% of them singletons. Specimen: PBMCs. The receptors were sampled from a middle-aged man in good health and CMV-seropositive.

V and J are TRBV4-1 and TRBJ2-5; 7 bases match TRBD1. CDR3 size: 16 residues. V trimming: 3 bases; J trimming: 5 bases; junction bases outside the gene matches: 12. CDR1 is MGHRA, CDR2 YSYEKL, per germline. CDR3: CASSHPSEGGRETQYF. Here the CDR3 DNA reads TGCGCCAGCAGCCACCCCTCGGAAGGGGGCCGGGAGACCCAGTACTTC.

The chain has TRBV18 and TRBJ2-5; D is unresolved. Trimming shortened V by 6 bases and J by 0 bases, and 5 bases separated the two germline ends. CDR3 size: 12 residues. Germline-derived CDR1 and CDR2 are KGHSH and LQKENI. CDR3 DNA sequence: TGTGCCAGCTCTCAGTACCAAGAGACCCAGTACTTC. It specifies CASSQYQETQYF.

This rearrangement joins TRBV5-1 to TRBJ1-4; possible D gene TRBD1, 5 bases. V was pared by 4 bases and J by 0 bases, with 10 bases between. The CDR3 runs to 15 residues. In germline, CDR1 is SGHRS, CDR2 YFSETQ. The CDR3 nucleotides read TGCGCCAGCAGCCACGACAGTGCAACTAATGAAAAACTGTTTTTT. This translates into CASSHDSATNEKLFF. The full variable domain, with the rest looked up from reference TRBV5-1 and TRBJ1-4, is KAGVTQTPRYLIKTRGQQVTLSCSPISGHRSVSWYQQTPGQGLQFLFEYFSETQRNKGNFPGRFSGRQFSNSRSEMNVSTLELGDSALYLCASSHDSATNEKLFFGSGTQLSVL.

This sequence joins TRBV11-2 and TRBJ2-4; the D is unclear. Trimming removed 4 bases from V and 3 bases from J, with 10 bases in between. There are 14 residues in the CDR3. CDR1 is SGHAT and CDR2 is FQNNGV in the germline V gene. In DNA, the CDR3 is TGTGCCAGCAGCTCCCCCCGGTTCAAAAACATTCAGTACTTC. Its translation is CASSSPRFKNIQYF.

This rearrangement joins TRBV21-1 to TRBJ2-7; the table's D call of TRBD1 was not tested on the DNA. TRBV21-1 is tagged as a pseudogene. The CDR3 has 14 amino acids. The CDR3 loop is CASSNGTGGNEQYF. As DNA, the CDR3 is TGTGCCAGCAGCAATGGGACAGGGGGGAACGAGCAGTACTTC.

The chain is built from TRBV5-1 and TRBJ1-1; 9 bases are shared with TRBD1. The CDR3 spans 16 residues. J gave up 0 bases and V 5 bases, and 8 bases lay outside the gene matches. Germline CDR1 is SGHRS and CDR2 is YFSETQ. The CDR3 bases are TGCGCCAGCAGAGTGGGACAGGGACTTATGAACACTGAAGCTTTCTTT. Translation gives CASRVGQGLMNTEAFF.

The CDR3 region has the DNA TGTGCCAGCAGCCGAATGGGACAGGGCTTTTTCTTT. Translation: CASSRMGQGFFF. The V call is TRBV27, the J call TRBJ1-1, with TRBD1 identical over 9 bases. Germline V gene lookup returns CDR1 MNHEY and CDR2 SMNVEV (reference sequence). The CDR3 totals 12 residues. V dropped 6 bases and J dropped 13; count of bases not matched to a gene: 9.

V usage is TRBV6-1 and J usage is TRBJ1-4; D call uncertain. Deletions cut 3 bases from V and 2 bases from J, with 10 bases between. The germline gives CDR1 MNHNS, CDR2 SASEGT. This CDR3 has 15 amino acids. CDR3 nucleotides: TGTGCCAGCAGTGATCTCTGGCAGACTAATGAAAAACTGTTTTTT. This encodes CASSDLWQTNEKLFF.

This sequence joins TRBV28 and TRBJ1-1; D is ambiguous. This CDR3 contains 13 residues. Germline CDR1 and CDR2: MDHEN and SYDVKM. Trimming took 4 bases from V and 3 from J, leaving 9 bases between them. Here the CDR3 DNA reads TGTGCCAGCAGTTCTCCCCGGGACACTGAAGCTTTCTTT. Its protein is CASSSPRDTEAFF. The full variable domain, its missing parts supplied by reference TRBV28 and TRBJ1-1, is DVKVTQSSRYLVKRTGEKVFLECVQDMDHENMFWYRQDPGLGLRLIYFSYDVKMKEKGDIPEGYSVSREKKERFSLILESASTNQTSMYLCASSSPRDTEAFFGQGTRLTVV.

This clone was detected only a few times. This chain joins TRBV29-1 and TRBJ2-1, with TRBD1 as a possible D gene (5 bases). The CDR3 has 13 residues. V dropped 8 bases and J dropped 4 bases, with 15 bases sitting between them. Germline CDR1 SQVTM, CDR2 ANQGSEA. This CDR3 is CSFLVDSYNEQFF. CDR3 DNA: TGCAGCTTCCTGGTCGACAGTTACAATGAGCAGTTCTTC.

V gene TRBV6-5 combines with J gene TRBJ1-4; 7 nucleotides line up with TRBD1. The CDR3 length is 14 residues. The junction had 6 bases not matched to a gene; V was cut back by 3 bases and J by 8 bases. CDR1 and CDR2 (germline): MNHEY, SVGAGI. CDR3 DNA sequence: TGTGCCAGCAGTTATAGGGACAGAGGGGAAAAACTGTTTTTT. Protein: CASSYRDRGEKLFF.

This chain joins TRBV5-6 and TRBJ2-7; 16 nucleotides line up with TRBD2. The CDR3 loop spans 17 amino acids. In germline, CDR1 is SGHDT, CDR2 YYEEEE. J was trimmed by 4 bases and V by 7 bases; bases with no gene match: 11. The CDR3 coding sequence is TGTGCCAGCGGAAAAGGGACTAGCGGGAGGGCCGGGTACGAGCAGTACTTC. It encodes CASGKGTSGRAGYEQYF.

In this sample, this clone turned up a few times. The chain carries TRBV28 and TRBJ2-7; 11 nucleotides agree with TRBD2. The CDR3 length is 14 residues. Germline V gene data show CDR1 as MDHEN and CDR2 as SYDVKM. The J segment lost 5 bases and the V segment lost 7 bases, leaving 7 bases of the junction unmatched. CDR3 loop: CASIDSGRANEQYF. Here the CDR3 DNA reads TGTGCCAGCATCGATAGCGGGAGGGCCAACGAGCAGTACTTC.

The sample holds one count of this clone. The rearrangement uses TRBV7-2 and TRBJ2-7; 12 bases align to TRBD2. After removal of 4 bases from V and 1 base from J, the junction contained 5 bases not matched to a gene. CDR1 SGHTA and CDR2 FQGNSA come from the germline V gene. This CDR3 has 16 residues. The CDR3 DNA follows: TGTGCCAGCAGCTCTAGCGGGACTAGCGGGTCCTACGAGCAGTACTTC. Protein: CASSSSGTSGSYEQYF.

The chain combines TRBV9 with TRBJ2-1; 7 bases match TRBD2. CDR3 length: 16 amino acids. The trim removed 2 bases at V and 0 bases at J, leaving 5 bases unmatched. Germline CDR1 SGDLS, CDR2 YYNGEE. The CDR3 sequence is CASSVLAVSSYNEQFF. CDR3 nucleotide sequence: TGTGCCAGCAGCGTCCTAGCGGTGAGCTCCTACAATGAGCAGTTCTTC.

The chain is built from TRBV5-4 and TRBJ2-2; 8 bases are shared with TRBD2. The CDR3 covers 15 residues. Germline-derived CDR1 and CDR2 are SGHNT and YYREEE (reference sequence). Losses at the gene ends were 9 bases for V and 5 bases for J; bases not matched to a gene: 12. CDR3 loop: CATNLGAGGTGELFF. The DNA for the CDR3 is TGTGCCACGAACCTTGGGGCGGGAGGTACCGGGGAGCTGTTTTTT.

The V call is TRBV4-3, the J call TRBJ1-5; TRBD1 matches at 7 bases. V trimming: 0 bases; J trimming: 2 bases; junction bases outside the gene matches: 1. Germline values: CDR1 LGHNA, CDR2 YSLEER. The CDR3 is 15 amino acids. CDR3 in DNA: TGCGCCAGCAGCCAAGACCAGGGGGGCAATCAGCCCCAGCATTTT. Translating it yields CASSQDQGGNQPQHF.

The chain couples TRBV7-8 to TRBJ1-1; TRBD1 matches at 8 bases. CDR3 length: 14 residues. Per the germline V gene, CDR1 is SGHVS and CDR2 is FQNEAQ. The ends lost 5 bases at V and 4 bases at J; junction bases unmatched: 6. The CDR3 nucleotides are TGTGCCAGCAGCCACGCCACAGGGGGCACTGAAGCTTTCTTT. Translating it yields CASSHATGGTEAFF.

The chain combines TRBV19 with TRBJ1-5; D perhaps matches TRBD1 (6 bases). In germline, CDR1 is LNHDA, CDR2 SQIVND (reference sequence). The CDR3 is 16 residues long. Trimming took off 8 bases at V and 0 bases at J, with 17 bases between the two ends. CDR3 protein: CASHAGTPDSNQPQHF. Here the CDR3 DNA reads TGTGCCAGTCACGCCGGGACACCCGATAGCAATCAGCCCCAGCATTTT.

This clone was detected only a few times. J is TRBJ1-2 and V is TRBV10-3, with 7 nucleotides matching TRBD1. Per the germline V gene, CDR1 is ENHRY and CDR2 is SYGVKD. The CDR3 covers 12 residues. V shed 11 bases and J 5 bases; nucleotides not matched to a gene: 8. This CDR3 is CAVITGEYGYTF. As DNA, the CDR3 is TGTGCCGTCATAACAGGGGAATATGGCTACACCTTC.

DNA for the CDR3: TGCGCCAGCAGCTCCAGGGGCGGACAGGGGTCAGGTGAGCAGTTCTTC. Its protein is CASSSRGGQGSGEQFF. The chain has TRBV5-1 and TRBJ2-1, with TRBD1 matching 9 bases. The CDR3 extends over 16 amino acids. V shed 3 bases, J shed 9 bases, and the junction held 13 bases outside the gene matches. Germline-derived CDR1 and CDR2 are SGHRS and YFSETQ.

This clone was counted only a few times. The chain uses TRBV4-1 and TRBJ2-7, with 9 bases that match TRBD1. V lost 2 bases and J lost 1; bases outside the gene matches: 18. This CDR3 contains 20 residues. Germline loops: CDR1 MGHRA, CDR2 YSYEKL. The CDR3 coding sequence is TGCGCCAGCAGCCAAAGTATCCCCCACAGGGGGCCTAGCGGTTCCTACGAGCAGTACTTC. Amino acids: CASSQSIPHRGPSGSYEQYF.

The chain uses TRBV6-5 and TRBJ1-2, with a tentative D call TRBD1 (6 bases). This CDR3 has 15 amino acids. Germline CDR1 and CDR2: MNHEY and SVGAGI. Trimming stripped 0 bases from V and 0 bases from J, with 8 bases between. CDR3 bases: TGTGCCAGCAGTTACTCGCGGACAGCTAACTATGGCTACACCTTC. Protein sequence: CASSYSRTANYGYTF.

CDR3 in DNA: TGTGCCCTCGGGGGTAGCGGGAAATACAATGAGCAGTTCTTC. Its translation: CALGGSGKYNEQFF. The chain employs TRBV7-9 and TRBJ2-1, with 8 positions matching TRBD2. J lost 4 bases, V lost 11 bases, and 10 bases had no gene match. Germline V CDR1 and CDR2: SEHNR, FQNEAQ (reference sequence). This CDR3 region has 14 residues.

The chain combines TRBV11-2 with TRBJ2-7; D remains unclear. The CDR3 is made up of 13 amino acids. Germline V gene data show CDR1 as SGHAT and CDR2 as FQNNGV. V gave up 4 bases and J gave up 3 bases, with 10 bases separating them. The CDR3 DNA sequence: TGTGCCAGCAGCTGGAGTCCCGGCTACGAGCAGTACTTC. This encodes CASSWSPGYEQYF.

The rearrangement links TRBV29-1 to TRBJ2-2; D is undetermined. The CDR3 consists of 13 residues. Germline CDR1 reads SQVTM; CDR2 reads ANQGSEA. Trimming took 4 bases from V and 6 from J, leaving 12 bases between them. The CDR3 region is CSVGSTEPGELFF. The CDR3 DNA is TGCAGCGTTGGCTCGACTGAGCCCGGGGAGCTGTTTTTT.

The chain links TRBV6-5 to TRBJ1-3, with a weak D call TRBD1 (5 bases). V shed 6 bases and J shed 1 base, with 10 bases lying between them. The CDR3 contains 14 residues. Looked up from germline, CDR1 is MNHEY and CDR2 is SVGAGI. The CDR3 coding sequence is TGTGCCAGCAGATCACAGGATTCTGGAAACACCATATATTTT. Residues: CASRSQDSGNTIYF.

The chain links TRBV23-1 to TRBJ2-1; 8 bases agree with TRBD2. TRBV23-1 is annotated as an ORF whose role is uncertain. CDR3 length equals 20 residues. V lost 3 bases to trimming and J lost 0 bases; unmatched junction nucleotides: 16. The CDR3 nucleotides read TGCGCCAGCAGTCATCCCGGACTAGCAAGGGGCACTGGCTCCTACAATGAGCAGTTCTTC. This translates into CASSHPGLARGTGSYNEQFF.